This TCR beta chain stems from a study of early T cells in non-severe SARS-CoV-2 infection. The CDR3 is 12 amino acids. V lost 3 bases and J 4 bases, leaving 5 bases between the germline ends. CDR1 and CDR2 from the germline V gene are LNHDA and SQIVND (reference sequence). Each single cDNA molecule received a unique molecular identifier. TCRdb independently ran MiXCR on the 5' RACE reads; one entry per CDR3 protein. The sample shows about 57,000 distinct CDR3 sequences, 13% of them seen only once. The sequence came from an adult who was a healthcare worker with PCR-confirmed SARS-CoV-2 infection or an uninfected control (not recorded which). J is TRBJ2-3 and V is TRBV19; D ambiguous. Sequencing was done on a sample of whole blood. DNA of the CDR3: TGTGCCAGTAGTATTCGGGCAGATACGCAGTATTTT. Protein: CASSIRADTQYF.